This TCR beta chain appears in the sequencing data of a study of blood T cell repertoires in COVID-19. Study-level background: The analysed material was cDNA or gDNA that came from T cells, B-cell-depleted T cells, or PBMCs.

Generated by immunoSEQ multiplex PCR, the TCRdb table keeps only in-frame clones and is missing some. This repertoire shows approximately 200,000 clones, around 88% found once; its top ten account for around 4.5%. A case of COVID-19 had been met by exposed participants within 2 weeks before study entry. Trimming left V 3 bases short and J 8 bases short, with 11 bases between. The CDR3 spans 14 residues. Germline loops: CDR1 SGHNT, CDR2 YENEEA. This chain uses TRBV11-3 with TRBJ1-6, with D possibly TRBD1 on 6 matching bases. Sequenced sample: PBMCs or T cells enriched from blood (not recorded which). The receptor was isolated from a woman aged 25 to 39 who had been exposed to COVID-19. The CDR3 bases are TGTGCCAGCAGCTTTTCAAAGGGGGATTCACCCCTCCACTTT. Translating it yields CASSFSKGDSPLHF.